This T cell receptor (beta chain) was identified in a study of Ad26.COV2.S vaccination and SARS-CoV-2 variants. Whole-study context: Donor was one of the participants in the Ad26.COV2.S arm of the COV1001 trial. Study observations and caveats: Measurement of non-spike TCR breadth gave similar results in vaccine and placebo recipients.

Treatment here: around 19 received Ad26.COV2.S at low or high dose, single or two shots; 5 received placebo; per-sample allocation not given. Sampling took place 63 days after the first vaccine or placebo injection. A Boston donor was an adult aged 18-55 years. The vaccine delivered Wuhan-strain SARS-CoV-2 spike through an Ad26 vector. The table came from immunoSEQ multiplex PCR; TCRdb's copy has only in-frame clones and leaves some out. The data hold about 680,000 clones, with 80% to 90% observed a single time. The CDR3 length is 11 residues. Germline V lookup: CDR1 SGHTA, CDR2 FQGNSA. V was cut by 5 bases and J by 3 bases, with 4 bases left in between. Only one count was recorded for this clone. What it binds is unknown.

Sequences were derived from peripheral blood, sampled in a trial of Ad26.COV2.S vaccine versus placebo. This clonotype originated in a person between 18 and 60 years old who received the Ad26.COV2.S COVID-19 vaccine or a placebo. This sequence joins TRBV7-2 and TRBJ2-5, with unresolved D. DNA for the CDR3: TGTGCCAGCAGCATAAAAGAGACCCAGTACTTC. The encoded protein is CASSIKETQYF.